This T cell receptor (beta chain) was recovered during a study of technical replicates of blood from several donors. This CDR3 has 15 amino acids. Germline V gives CDR1 MNHNS, CDR2 SASEGT. The junction had 12 bases not matched to a gene; V was cut back by 2 bases and J by 11 bases. Sequencing was performed with immunoSEQ multiplex PCR; in TCRdb, only in-frame clones are kept and a portion is missing. The sample has some 56,000 clones; roughly 96% are singletons. The sample comprised PBMCs. This TCR came from a human donor in good health. Some clones in this sample may be carry-over from other donors' samples. The chain joins TRBV6-1 to TRBJ2-1; 7 bases are shared with TRBD2. CDR3 loop: CASSENLAVTMQQFF. Here the CDR3 DNA reads TGTGCCAGCAGTGAAAATCTAGCGGTTACAATGCAGCAGTTCTTC.